The 30 T cell receptor beta chains below all came from one sample that was sequenced in a study of neurological immune-mediated disorders. TCRdb itself ran the 5' RACE reads through MiXCR, one entry per CDR3 protein. Seen here are 46,000 or so distinct CDR3 sequences, around 4% observed once, and the top ten hold approximately 5.4%. Sequences were obtained from PBMCs. These receptors were collected from a woman aged 55-70 years with multiple sclerosis.

The V and J genes are TRBV5-1 and TRBJ1-1, with a possible D match to TRBD1 (6 bases). The germline V gene has CDR1 SGHRS and CDR2 YFSETQ. V lost 5 bases and J lost 4, with 18 bases in between. The CDR3 extends over 15 amino acids. In DNA form, the CDR3 reads TGCGCCAGCAGTGCCCTGGGGGGGGCGGCCACTGAAGCTTTCTTT. This translates into CASSALGGAATEAFF.

This chain joins TRBV24-1 and TRBJ2-1; TRBD2 matches at 7 bases. CDR1 and CDR2 from the germline V gene are KGHDR and SFDVKD. V lost 0 bases and J lost 6; bases outside the gene matches: 7. The CDR3 loop spans 16 amino acids. The CDR3 DNA sequence: TGTGCCACCAGTGATTTGGACGCGGGAGACGGCAATGAGCAGTTCTTC. Its translation: CATSDLDAGDGNEQFF.

This clonotype was recorded many times. The J gene is TRBJ2-1, the V gene TRBV3-1; D is undetermined. The CDR3 has 14 residues. Germline CDR1 is LGHDT and CDR2 is YNNKEL (reference sequence). Trimming stripped 2 bases from V and 6 bases from J, with 11 bases between. CDR3 residues: CASSQSLGTNEQFF. The CDR3 region has the DNA TGTGCCAGCAGCCAAAGTCTGGGTACCAATGAGCAGTTCTTC.

At least ten counts were recorded for this clonotype. The chain recombines TRBV5-1 with TRBJ2-3; D might be TRBD2 (6 bases). There are 13 residues in the CDR3. The V gene's germline CDR1 is SGHRS and CDR2 YFSETQ. Trimming removed 3 bases from V and 9 bases from J, with 14 bases in between. The CDR3 loop reads CASSSMWGDTQYF. The CDR3 DNA sequence: TGCGCCAGCAGCTCGATGTGGGGGGACACGCAGTATTTT.

V usage is TRBV6-2 or TRBV6-3 and J usage is TRBJ2-5; D gene unclear. The CDR3 is 15 residues long. Germline CDR1 reads MNHEY; CDR2 reads SVGEGT. V was clipped by 6 bases and J by 1 base, with 15 bases between them. The DNA of the CDR3 is TGTGCCAGCAGCTTCGAAGTCCGATCCCAAGAGACCCAGTACTTC. Protein sequence: CASSFEVRSQETQYF.

This clonotype was counted between two and nine times. CDR3 amino acids: CASSLRVSSYEQYF. In DNA, the CDR3 is TGTGCCAGCAGTTTAAGGGTTAGCTCCTACGAGCAGTACTTC. The rearrangement links TRBV12-3 or TRBV12-4 to TRBJ2-7; D unresolved. V was trimmed by 2 bases and J by 0 bases, leaving 8 bases between them. The CDR3 runs to 14 residues.

This clonotype was detected ten times or more. The V gene is TRBV7-2, the J gene TRBJ1-2; D uncertain. The germline CDR1 and CDR2 sequences are SGHTA and FQGNSA. Trimming left V 2 bases short and J 0 bases short, with 7 bases between. The CDR3 is made up of 14 amino acids. The CDR3 bases are TGTGCCAGCAGCTTAAGTAGCGCTAACTATGGCTACACCTTC. It yields the protein CASSLSSANYGYTF.

In this sample, this clonotype turned up a few times. This rearrangement joins TRBV5-6 to TRBJ2-3; no clear D. Germline CDR1 reads SGHDT; CDR2 reads YYEEEE. The CDR3 covers 15 residues. With 3 bases removed from V and 4 bases from J, the gap between germline ends came to 15 bases. CDR3 in amino acids: CASSSYGPEPDTQYF. CDR3 bases: TGTGCCAGCAGCTCCTATGGCCCTGAACCAGATACGCAGTATTTT.

The CDR3 is CASSLARQGVDYGYTF. In DNA form, the CDR3 reads TGCGCCAGCAGCTTGGCCAGACAGGGAGTTGACTATGGCTACACCTTC. This chain connects TRBV5-1 to TRBJ1-2; 7 nucleotides match TRBD1. This CDR3 has 16 residues. J lost 3 bases, V lost 0 bases, and 8 bases had no gene match. Per the germline V gene, CDR1 is SGHRS and CDR2 is YFSETQ.

This chain connects TRBV18 to TRBJ2-1; D is perhaps TRBD2 (6 bases). Germline V gene data show CDR1 as KGHSH and CDR2 as LQKENI. V was shortened by 3 bases and J by 0 bases, with 12 bases between the two germline ends. CDR3 length equals 16 residues. CDR3 loop: CASSPTSHFSYNEQFF. CDR3 coding DNA: TGTGCCAGCTCACCGACTAGTCACTTCTCCTACAATGAGCAGTTCTTC.

This clonotype turned up a few times. The chain links TRBV7-2 to TRBJ2-3; 10 nucleotides agree with TRBD1. The length of the CDR3 is 15 residues. J gave up 5 bases and V 6 bases, and 8 bases lay outside the gene matches. CDR1 and CDR2 from the germline V gene are SGHTA and FQGNSA. The chain's CDR3 is CASSSVGTGVDTQYF. For the CDR3, the DNA is TGTGCCAGCAGTTCGGTCGGGACAGGGGTAGATACGCAGTATTTT.

The V gene is TRBV11-2, the J gene TRBJ2-7; D perhaps matches TRBD2 (6 bases). The J call may be mistaken, given a closer DNA end match to TRBJ2-5. Germline assignment: CDR1 SGHAT and CDR2 FQNNGV. CDR3 length: 15 residues. Here the CDR3 DNA reads TGTGCCAGCAGCCTGGGTAGTGGGAGGCACGAGACCCAGTACTTC. Translated: CASSLGSGRHETQYF.

The sample holds many counts of this clonotype. This chain connects TRBV20-1 to TRBJ2-1; 7 bases match TRBD2. Trimming cost V 2 bases and J 3 bases; bases outside gene matches: 4. Germline lookup yields CDR1 DFQATT and CDR2 SNEGSKA (reference sequence). This CDR3 comprises 14 residues. The CDR3 DNA reads TGCAGTGCTAGACTAGCGGTCGACTACAATGAGCAGTTCTTC. This encodes CSARLAVDYNEQFF.

This clonotype occurred a few times. This chain uses TRBV9 with TRBJ2-5; tentatively, D is TRBD1 (7 bases). The CDR3 loop spans 16 amino acids. The germline V gene encodes CDR1 SGDLS and CDR2 YYNGEE. Trimming cost V 2 bases and J 4 bases, with 18 bases left between them. The CDR3 bases are TGTGCCAGCAGCGTTGGACAGGTTGGACTATTAGAGACCCAGTACTTC. Protein product: CASSVGQVGLLETQYF.

In this sample, this clonotype turned up many times. V gene TRBV2 combines with J gene TRBJ2-1, with TRBD1 matching 9 bases. With 8 bases clipped from V and 9 bases from J, the junction kept 5 bases outside the gene matches. Germline V gives CDR1 SNHLY, CDR2 FYNNEI. The CDR3 has 12 amino acids. The CDR3 here is CASGTGIGEQFF. Written as DNA, the CDR3 is TGTGCCAGCGGGACAGGGATCGGTGAGCAGTTCTTC.

This clonotype was seen a handful of times. The genes are TRBV6-5 and TRBJ2-1; 8 bases agree with TRBD2. The ends lost 5 bases at V and 3 bases at J; junction bases unmatched: 9. The CDR3 contains 16 residues. Germline V gene lookup returns CDR1 MNHEY and CDR2 SVGAGI. CDR3 nucleotide sequence: TGTGCCAGCAGTCATACCGGGACTAGACTCTACAATGAGCAGTTCTTC. It encodes CASSHTGTRLYNEQFF.

There are many counts of this clonotype. The chain uses TRBV10-3 and TRBJ2-7; no firm D call. CDR1 ENHRY and CDR2 SYGVKD come from the germline V gene. V was shortened by 3 bases and J by 3 bases, with 6 bases between the two germline ends. This CDR3 comprises 12 residues. The CDR3 DNA reads as TGTGCCATCAGTGACAACGGCTACGAGCAGTACGTC. It encodes CAISDNGYEQYV.

The chain couples TRBV15 to TRBJ2-3; D gene unclear. Germline lookup yields CDR1 LNHNV and CDR2 YYDKDF (reference sequence). V was trimmed by 6 bases and J by 2 bases, leaving 12 bases between them. This CDR3 has 14 residues. For the CDR3, the DNA is TGTGCCACCAGAACCCACAAGGACACAGATACGCAGTATTTT. Translating it yields CATRTHKDTDTQYF.

In its sample, this clonotype was seen many times. The chain employs TRBV7-9 and TRBJ1-2; 7 nucleotides agree with TRBD1. This CDR3 is 14 amino acids long. Per the germline V gene, CDR1 is SEHNR and CDR2 is FQNEAQ (reference sequence). J was trimmed by 2 bases and V by 3 bases; bases with no gene match: 3. The CDR3 spells CASSFGGQNYGYTF. CDR3 bases: TGTGCCAGCAGCTTCGGGGGACAGAACTATGGCTACACCTTC.

This clonotype has more than one count but fewer than ten. The genes are TRBV12-3 or TRBV12-4 and TRBJ2-3; unclear D gene. The CDR3 loop spans 13 amino acids. The V end was cut by 5 bases, the J end by 6 bases, with 12 bases between. CDR3 in DNA: TGTGCCAGCAGTAGAAGTGCAAGGGATACGCAGTATTTT. Its protein product is CASSRSARDTQYF.

This clonotype has at least ten counts. The gene calls are TRBV4-1 and TRBJ1-5; D ambiguous. Trimming stripped 5 bases from V and 2 bases from J, with 16 bases between. Germline values: CDR1 MGHRA, CDR2 YSYEKL. The CDR3 totals 16 residues. The DNA of the CDR3 is TGCGCCAGCAGCTCCACGGAGGGCTTCGGCAATCAGCCCCAGCATTTT. Its translation: CASSSTEGFGNQPQHF.

In this sample, this clonotype turned up a few times. The V call is TRBV20-1, the J call TRBJ2-1; D is possibly TRBD1 (6 bases). The V end was cut by 8 bases, the J end by 10 bases, with 18 bases between. The CDR3 covers 12 residues. CDR1 is DFQATT and CDR2 is SNEGSKA in the germline V gene (reference sequence). Here the CDR3 DNA reads TGCAGTTGTCAGGGGCTCTCCTTAGAGCAGTTCTTC. Translated, it gives CSCQGLSLEQFF.

This clonotype was observed many times. The CDR3 region is CAISDRTSGSHEQFF. The DNA for the CDR3 is TGTGCCATCAGTGACAGGACTAGCGGGAGCCATGAGCAGTTCTTC. This chain joins TRBV10-3 and TRBJ2-1; 13 nucleotides agree with TRBD2. The CDR3 length is 15 residues. The J segment lost 8 bases and the V segment lost 3 bases, leaving 4 bases of the junction unmatched. Germline V gives CDR1 ENHRY, CDR2 SYGVKD.

This clonotype has a count of ten or more. The V gene is TRBV9, the J gene TRBJ1-5, with D perhaps matching TRBD1 (5 bases). This CDR3 has 15 residues. Germline lookup yields CDR1 SGDLS and CDR2 YYNGEE. Trimming shortened V by 4 bases and J by 9 bases, and 20 bases separated the two germline ends. The chain's CDR3 is CASSPQDGDAGPQHF. The CDR3 DNA reads TGTGCCAGCAGCCCTCAGGACGGGGACGCCGGGCCCCAGCATTTT.

There are many counts of this clonotype. The V gene is TRBV10-3, the J gene TRBJ2-1; TRBD1 matches at 7 bases. The V and J ends lost 6 bases and 10 bases, in that order; junction bases with no gene match: 6. Germline assignment: CDR1 ENHRY and CDR2 SYGVKD. The CDR3 totals 12 residues. CDR3 sequence: CAIRNRGGEQFF. Written as DNA, the CDR3 is TGTGCCATCAGAAACAGGGGTGGCGAGCAGTTCTTC.

In this sample, this clonotype turned up many times. The rearrangement joins TRBV20-1 to TRBJ2-1, with TRBD2 identical over 7 bases. V was pared by 5 bases and J by 5 bases, with 9 bases of the junction left unmatched. CDR3 length: 14 residues. Germline V lookup: CDR1 DFQATT, CDR2 SNEGSKA (reference sequence). The CDR3, as DNA: TGCAGTGCTCAGACTAGCCCGGGCGACAATGAGCAGTTCTTC. Protein: CSAQTSPGDNEQFF.

V is TRBV12-3 or TRBV12-4 and J is TRBJ2-7; tentative D call: TRBD1 (6 bases). This CDR3 has 12 residues. V was clipped by 7 bases and J by 4 bases, with 11 bases between them. The CDR3 coding sequence is TGTGCCAGCACCTCGGGACATTACGAGCAGTACTTC. Translated: CASTSGHYEQYF.

This clonotype occurred a few times. The J gene is TRBJ2-1, the V gene TRBV5-1; weak D call: TRBD2 (6 bases). Germline CDR1 SGHRS, CDR2 YFSETQ. V lost 0 bases and J lost 8, with 18 bases in between. There are 16 residues in the CDR3. The DNA of the CDR3 is TGCGCCAGCAGCTTGGTGGGAAGGGACTTCAAGGATGAGCAGTTCTTC. It yields the protein CASSLVGRDFKDEQFF.

The chain couples TRBV15 to TRBJ1-2; 7 nucleotides line up with TRBD1. V lost 0 bases to trimming and J lost 2 bases; unmatched junction nucleotides: 9. CDR1 LNHNV and CDR2 YYDKDF come from the germline V gene (reference sequence). This CDR3 has 17 amino acids. This chain's CDR3 is CATSRDQPGTVNYGYTF. For the CDR3, the DNA is TGTGCCACCAGCAGAGATCAACCTGGGACAGTAAACTATGGCTACACCTTC.

This clonotype was seen at least ten times. This rearrangement joins TRBV5-1 to TRBJ1-5; D gene unclear. CDR3 length: 15 residues. Between the trimmed V and J ends, which lost 4 bases and 0 bases, there was a span of 11 bases. Germline V CDR1 and CDR2: SGHRS, YFSETQ. The CDR3 region has the DNA TGCGCCAGCAGCCCGGACGGTGATAGCAATCAGCCCCAGCATTTT. Translation: CASSPDGDSNQPQHF.